This TCR beta chain comes out of a study of cytomegalovirus exposure and HLA in healthy donors. Primers included in the PCR were 60 Vbeta and 13 Jbeta primers. Repertoires were generated with immunoSEQ multiplex PCR, while TCRdb's copy carries only in-frame clones and drops some. The table shows roughly 110,000 clones, with about 70% occurring only once. Per germline, CDR1 SGDLS and CDR2 YYNGEE. The CDR3 is 14 residues long. V lost 0 bases to trimming and J lost 5 bases; unmatched junction nucleotides: 4. This chain joins TRBV9 and TRBJ2-7; 8 bases are a match to TRBD1. The origin of this receptor is a human donor in good health. Material: PBMCs. The chain's CDR3 is CASSVGDRGHEQYF. The CDR3, as DNA: TGTGCCAGCAGCGTAGGTGACAGGGGCCACGAGCAGTACTTC.